The 14 T cell receptor beta chains listed next were all sequenced from one sample in a study of T cells expressing NK-cell markers. TCRdb reanalyzed the 5' RACE reads and collapses them to one entry per CDR3 protein, without DNA. The sample holds 200,000 to 300,000 distinct CDR3 sequences. The source material was blood T cells: a sorted CD56 or NKG2C T cell subset, CD4+ or CD8+ T cells, or bulk PBMC T cells (not recorded which). The source of these receptors is a woman aged 18-70 years in good health.

This chain links TRBV12-3 or TRBV12-4 with TRBJ2-1; the TRBD1 assignment by TCRdb is unverifiable without DNA. The CDR3 runs to 16 residues. This CDR3 reads CASSFSTGAVYNEQFF.

The chain is built from TRBV6-2 or TRBV6-3 and TRBJ1-2; TCRdb's D gene call, TRBD1, goes unchecked for lack of DNA. The CDR3 spans 13 residues. Germline loops: CDR1 MNHEY, CDR2 SVGEGT. The CDR3 loop reads CASSPRGIYGYTF.

The chain uses TRBV7-9 and TRBJ1-2; TCRdb proposes TRBD1, but this gene call is untestable without DNA. Germline V CDR1 and CDR2: SEHNR, FQNEAQ (reference sequence). This CDR3 spans 14 amino acids. CDR3 amino acids: CASSFGQGESPYTF.

The chain uses TRBV4-2 and TRBJ2-7. The CDR3 runs 13 residues. Germline assignment: CDR1 LGHNA and CDR2 YNFKEQ. Here the CDR3 reads CASSQDVTYEQYF.

The chain links TRBV29-1 to TRBJ1-3. CDR1 is SQVTM and CDR2 is ANQGSEA in the germline V gene. The CDR3 spans 15 residues. The CDR3 region is CSVVKGSYSGNTIYF.

This chain connects TRBV29-1 to TRBJ2-5; absent DNA, TCRdb's TRBD1 call cannot be checked. In germline, CDR1 is SQVTM, CDR2 ANQGSEA. The CDR3 covers 13 residues. CDR3 in amino acids: CSSRAGYTETQYF. Full variable domain (outside the CDR3, taken from reference TRBV29-1 and TRBJ2-5): SAVISQKPSRDICQRGTSLTIQCQVDSQVTMMFWYRQQPGQSLTLIATANQGSEATYESGFVIDKFPISRPNLTFSTLTVSNMSPEDSSIYLCSSRAGYTETQYFGPGTRLLVL.

The chain carries TRBV7-2 and TRBJ1-6. CDR1 is SGHTA and CDR2 is FQGNSA in the germline V gene. CDR3 length: 16 amino acids. CDR3 amino acids: CASSNQGGGGNSPLHF.

The chain joins TRBV20-1 to TRBJ2-2; TCRdb calls TRBD2, which cannot be checked without DNA. The CDR3 runs 14 residues. In germline, CDR1 is DFQATT, CDR2 SNEGSKA (reference sequence). The CDR3 reads CSARGTSGTGELFF.

The V and J genes are TRBV6-2 or TRBV6-3 and TRBJ2-5; TCRdb lists TRBD1, though no DNA is available to test this call. The CDR3 contains 15 residues. In germline, CDR1 is MNHEY, CDR2 SVGEGT. CDR3 residues: CASSSGTASQETQYF.

The chain employs TRBV12-3 or TRBV12-4 and TRBJ2-3; the D call from TCRdb, TRBD1, cannot be confirmed without DNA. CDR3 length: 15 amino acids. The CDR3 sequence is CASSNQGIEADTQYF.

The rearrangement links TRBV12-3 or TRBV12-4 to TRBJ1-6; TCRdb's D call of TRBD1 is untestable without DNA. The CDR3 extends over 15 amino acids. The CDR3 region is CASSFQAPSDSPLHF.

The chain carries TRBV7-2 and TRBJ2-5; the D call of TRBD1 rests on TCRdb alone, since no DNA is present to check it. This CDR3 contains 14 residues. CDR1 is SGHTA and CDR2 is FQGNSA in the germline V gene. CDR3 in amino acids: CASSPGQGSETQYF.

The chain uses TRBV7-9 and TRBJ2-1; the D gene TCRdb calls, TRBD1, cannot be checked with no DNA. This CDR3 region has 14 residues. The V gene's germline CDR1 is SEHNR and CDR2 FQNEAQ (reference sequence). CDR3 amino acids: CASSLKAGGNEQFF.

The chain has TRBV7-7 and TRBJ2-5; with no DNA, the TCRdb D assignment of TRBD1 cannot be verified. This CDR3 comprises 16 residues. Germline V gene lookup returns CDR1 SSHAT and CDR2 FNYEAQ (reference sequence). CDR3 loop: CASSYTGTGGTETQYF.